This TCR beta chain was found in a study of T cell responses to AZD1222 COVID-19 vaccine (dated by TCRdb to the early 2020s). Regarding the complete study: Because spike-specific TCR depth and breadth did not differ between the two schedules, AZD1222 recipients who got a second dose at roughly 4 weeks were pooled with those who got a second dose at roughly 12 weeks. TCR sequencing was performed for about 250 trial participants, of whom some 200 were given two doses of AZD1222 and around 25 were given two doses of MenACWY control vaccine. Trial participants were enrolled into age subgroups of 18-55, 56-69 and 70-plus years, which contained 148, 28 and 57 TCR-sequenced participants, respectively.

The CDR3 regions of human TCRbeta chains were subjected to immunosequencing. The authors' pipeline ran thus. Repertoire TCRs were checked for matches against a reference library of SARS-CoV-2-specific TCRs that had been generated using the MIRA antigen-specificity platform. Breadth was defined as the fraction of unique TCRs that were SARS-CoV-2-associated. Depth was defined as the fraction of total T cells that were SARS-CoV-2-associated. Using the MIRA data, each spike-specific TCR was assigned both to the spike region to which the TCR was reactive and to a CD4 or CD8 class. Log10-transformed breadth and depth values were compared by one-way ANOVA with Sidak's multiple comparisons tests. Held by TCRdb, this immuneACCESS table contains in-frame sequences only and omits some clones. Under half of the omission traces to an unresolved V gene where checked; the cause of the rest is unknown. V and J calls and clone size follow that table, whereas D and trimming were derived from the DNA. For this sample there are approximately 74,000 clones; 86% appear just once. The ten largest clones capture 2.5% of the sample.

On this clone: There is no known antigen for this receptor. No base quality information exists; no much larger clone differs at one position.

What this sample's time point label stands for: baseline before first vaccination. Vaccinee samples came from UK trials COV001 and COV002, including a single-blind randomized controlled phase 2/3 trial of AZD1222 (ChAdOx1 nCoV-19) in healthy adults. Trial participant PBMC samples were collected at day 0 and day 28 after the second dose for TCRbeta chain sequencing. Broad study findings and their caveats: Participants were mostly white British and included more females than males, and it was suggested by the authors that clonal diversity may have been underestimated. In the small 56-69-year group, the increase in depth fell short of significance, most likely because of low power. Because no day 14 peak-response samples were available, the repertoires could be characterized only after the peak T cell response. Reportedly, almost half of the unique spike-specific TCRs recognized epitopes lying outside the regions that are mutated in the B.1.351 and B.1.1.7 variants. After two AZD1222 doses, spike-specific TCR breadth and depth were significantly higher than at day 0 and than in MenACWY recipients. Only five or six AZD1222 recipients were SARS-CoV-2 seropositive at baseline, limiting conclusions about previously exposed vaccinees. CD4 TCRs associated with the vaccine covered the entire spike protein, and the dominant responses were in regions 160-218 and 743-854.

The CDR3 runs 13 amino acids, cysteine and phenylalanine included. The sequence is cut down to CDR3 DNA, 39 bases in frame from base 1. CDR1 and CDR2 (PRHDT, FYEKMQ) derive from the germline V gene (reference sequence). Deletion took 7 bases off V and 4 bases off J, with a span of 14 bases between the germline ends. The specimen was peripheral blood, collected on day 0 of AZD1222 vaccination. This clonotype was obtained from an adult in good health. In this chain, TRBV13 is recombined with TRBJ2-7; TRBD1 is a weak D gene call, 6 bases matching. The CDR3 protein: CASNSGTQYEQYF. The nucleotide sequence reads TGTGCCAGCAACTCCGGGACACAATACGAGCAGTACTTC. Beyond the CDR3, the reference TRBV13 and TRBJ2-7 genes provide the residues; the full variable domain reads: AAGVIQSPRHLIKEKRETATLKCYPIPRHDTVYWYQQGPGQDPQFLISFYEKMQSDKGSIPDRFSAQQFSDYHSELNMSSLELGDSALYFCASNSGTQYEQYFGPGTRLTVT.